The clone carrying this T cell receptor (beta chain) has only one observation. Its antigen is unknown. This sample is part of a study of shared clonotypes between healthy human individuals. Turning to the study itself: Every donor yielded three CD4 naive, three CD4 memory, two CD8 naive and one CD8 memory plate.

Each donor was a Caucasian adult residing in Nashville, Tennessee. Notes on the study in general: With few donors, the genetic and exposure-history diversity represented was limited. Of the naive CD4 clonotypes, roughly 5% were shared across a handful of donors.

TCRdb keeps only in-frame clones here, not all; method: immunoSEQ multiplex PCR. Of 1 million to 1.3 million clones listed, 75% to 80% are singletons. Germline CDR1 is SGHVS and CDR2 is FQNEAQ. Trimming took 0 bases from V and 11 from J; bases not matched to a gene: 9. The CDR3 consists of 14 residues. The source material was memory CD4+ T cells from PBMCs. Subset given: CD45RA-negative fraction. V gene TRBV7-8 combines with J gene TRBJ1-1; 7 positions agree with TRBD1. The receptor comes from a man between 18 and 29 years old in good health. Some clones in this sample may be carry-over from other donors' samples. CDR3: CASSLAQGIIGAFF. The CDR3 DNA sequence: TGTGCCAGCAGCTTAGCACAGGGGATAATAGGGGCTTTCTTT.